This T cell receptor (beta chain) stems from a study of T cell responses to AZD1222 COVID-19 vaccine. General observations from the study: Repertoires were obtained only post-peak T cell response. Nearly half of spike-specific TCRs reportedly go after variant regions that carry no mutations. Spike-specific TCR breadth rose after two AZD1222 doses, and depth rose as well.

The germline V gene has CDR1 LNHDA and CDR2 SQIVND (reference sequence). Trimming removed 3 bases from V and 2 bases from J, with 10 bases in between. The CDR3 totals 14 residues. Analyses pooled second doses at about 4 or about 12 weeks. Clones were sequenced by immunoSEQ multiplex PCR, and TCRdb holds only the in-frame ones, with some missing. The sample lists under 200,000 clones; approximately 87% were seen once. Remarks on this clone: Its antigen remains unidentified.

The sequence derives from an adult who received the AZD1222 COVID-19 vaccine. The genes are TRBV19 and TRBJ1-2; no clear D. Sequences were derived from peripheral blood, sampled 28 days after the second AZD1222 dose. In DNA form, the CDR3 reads TGTGCCAGTAGTATCTCTCGTGCCAACTATGGCTACACCTTC. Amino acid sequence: CASSISRANYGYTF.